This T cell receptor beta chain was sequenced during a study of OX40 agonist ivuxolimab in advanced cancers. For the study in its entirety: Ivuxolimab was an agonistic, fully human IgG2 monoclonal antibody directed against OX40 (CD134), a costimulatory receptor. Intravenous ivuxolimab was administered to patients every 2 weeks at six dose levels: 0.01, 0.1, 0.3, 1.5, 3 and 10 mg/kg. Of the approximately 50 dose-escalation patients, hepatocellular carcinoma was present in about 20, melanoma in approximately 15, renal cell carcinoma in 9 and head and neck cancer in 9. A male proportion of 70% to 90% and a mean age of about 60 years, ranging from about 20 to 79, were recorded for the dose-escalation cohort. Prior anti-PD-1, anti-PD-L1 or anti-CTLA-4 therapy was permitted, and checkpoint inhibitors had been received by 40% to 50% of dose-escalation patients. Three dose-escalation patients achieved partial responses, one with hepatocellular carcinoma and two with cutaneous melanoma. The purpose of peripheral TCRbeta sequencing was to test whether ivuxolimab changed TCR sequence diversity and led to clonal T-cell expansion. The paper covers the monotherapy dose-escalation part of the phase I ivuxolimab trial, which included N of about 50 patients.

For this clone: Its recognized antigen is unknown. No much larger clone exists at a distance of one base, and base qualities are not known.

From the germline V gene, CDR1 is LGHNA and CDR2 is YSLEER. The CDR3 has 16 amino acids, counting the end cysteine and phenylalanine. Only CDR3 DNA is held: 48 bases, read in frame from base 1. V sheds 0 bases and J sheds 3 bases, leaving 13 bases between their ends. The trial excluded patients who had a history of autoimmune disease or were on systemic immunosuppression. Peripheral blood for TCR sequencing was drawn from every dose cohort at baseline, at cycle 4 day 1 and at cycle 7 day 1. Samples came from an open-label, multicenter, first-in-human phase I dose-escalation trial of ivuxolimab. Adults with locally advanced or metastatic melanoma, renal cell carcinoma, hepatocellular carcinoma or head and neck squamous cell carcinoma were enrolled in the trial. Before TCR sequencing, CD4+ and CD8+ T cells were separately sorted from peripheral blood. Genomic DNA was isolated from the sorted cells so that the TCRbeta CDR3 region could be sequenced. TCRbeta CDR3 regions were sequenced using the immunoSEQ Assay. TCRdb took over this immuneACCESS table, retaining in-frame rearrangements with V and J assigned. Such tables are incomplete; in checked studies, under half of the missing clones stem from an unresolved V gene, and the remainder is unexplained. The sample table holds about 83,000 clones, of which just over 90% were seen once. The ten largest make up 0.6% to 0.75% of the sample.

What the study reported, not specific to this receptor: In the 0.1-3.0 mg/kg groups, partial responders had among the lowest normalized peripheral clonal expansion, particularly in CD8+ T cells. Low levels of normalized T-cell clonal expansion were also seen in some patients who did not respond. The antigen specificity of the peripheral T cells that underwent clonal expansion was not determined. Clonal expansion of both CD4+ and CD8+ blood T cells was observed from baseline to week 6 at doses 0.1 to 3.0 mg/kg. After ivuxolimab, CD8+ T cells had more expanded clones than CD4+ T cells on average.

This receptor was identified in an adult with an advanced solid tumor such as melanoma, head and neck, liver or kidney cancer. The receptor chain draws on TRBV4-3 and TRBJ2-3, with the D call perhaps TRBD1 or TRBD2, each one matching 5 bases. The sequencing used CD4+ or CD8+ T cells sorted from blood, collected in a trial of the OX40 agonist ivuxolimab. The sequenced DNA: TGCGCCAGCAGCCAAGACGCAGGGAGTGGAACAGATACGCAGTATTTT. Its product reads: CASSQDAGSGTDTQYF.